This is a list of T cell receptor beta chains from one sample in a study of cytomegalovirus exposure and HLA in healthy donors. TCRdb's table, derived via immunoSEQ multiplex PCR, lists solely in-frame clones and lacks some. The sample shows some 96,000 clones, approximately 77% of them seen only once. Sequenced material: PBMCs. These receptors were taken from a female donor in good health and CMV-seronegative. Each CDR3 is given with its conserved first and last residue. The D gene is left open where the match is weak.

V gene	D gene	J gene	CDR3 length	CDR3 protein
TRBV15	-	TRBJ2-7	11	CATSSTYEQYF
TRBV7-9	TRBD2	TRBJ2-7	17	CASSIGLAGGGPYEQYF
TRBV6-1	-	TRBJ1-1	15	CASSTLRRGDTEAFF
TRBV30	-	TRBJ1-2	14	CAWNRGKQNYGYTF
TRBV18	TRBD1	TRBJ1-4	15	CASSPEDRGNEKLFF
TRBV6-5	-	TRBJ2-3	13	CASTLIGTDTQYF
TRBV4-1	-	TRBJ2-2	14	CASSQRSNTGELFF
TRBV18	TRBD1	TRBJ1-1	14	CASSGQGLNTEAFF
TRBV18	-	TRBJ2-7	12	CASSPNINEQYF
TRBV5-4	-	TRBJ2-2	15	CASSLTLNQAGELFF
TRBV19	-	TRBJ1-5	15	CASSIGQANNQPQHF
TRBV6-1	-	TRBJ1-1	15	CASSANKGTNTEAFF
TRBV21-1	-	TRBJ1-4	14	CARLQGQGNEKLFF
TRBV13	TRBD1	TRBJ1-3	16	CASSEGQGAIGNTIYF
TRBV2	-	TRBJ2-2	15	CASSEGGRSTGELFF
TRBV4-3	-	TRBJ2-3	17	CASSQAPLGASTDTQYF
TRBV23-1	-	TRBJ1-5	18	CASRPAKLTEFSNQPQHF
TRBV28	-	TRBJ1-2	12	CASTKGLFGYTF
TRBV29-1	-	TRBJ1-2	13	CSVEGSLGYGYTF
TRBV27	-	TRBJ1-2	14	CASSSTDTPYGYTF
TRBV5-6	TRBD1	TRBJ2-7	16	CASSLAKDRDSYEQYF
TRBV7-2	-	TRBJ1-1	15	CASSSQTGILGEAFF
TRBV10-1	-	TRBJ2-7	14	CASSESKVPLLGDF
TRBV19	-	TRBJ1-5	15	CASSIDGLSNQPQHF
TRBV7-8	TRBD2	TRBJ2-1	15	CASSLAGGPWNEQFF
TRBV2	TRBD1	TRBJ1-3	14	CASKKTGTGNTIYF
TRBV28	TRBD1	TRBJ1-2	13	CASSLEQGTGYTF
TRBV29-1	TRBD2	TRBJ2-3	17	CSVGGWVASGGTDTQYF
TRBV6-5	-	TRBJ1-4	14	CASSYRQANEKLFF
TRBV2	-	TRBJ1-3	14	CASSEFGGGNTIYF
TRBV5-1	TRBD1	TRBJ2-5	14	CASSWGTAQETQYF